The 5 T cell receptor beta chains below all came from one sample that was sequenced in a study of PD-1 blockade in mismatch repair-deficient tumors. Libraries were prepared by immunoSEQ multiplex PCR; TCRdb keeps only in-frame clonotypes and omits some of them. The sample lists around 9,000 clones; approximately 85% were seen once. The starting material was PBMCs, obtained 46 weeks after starting pembrolizumab. These receptors came from an adult with mismatch repair-deficient cancer.

The chain combines TRBV7-6 with TRBJ2-1; 7 nucleotides match TRBD1. V gave up 1 base and J gave up 3 bases; unmatched junction bases: 15. The CDR3 has 19 amino acids. CDR1 SGHVS and CDR2 FNYEAQ come from the germline V gene. The CDR3 reads CASSLEVGGGSSFYNEQFF. As DNA, the CDR3 is TGTGCCAGCAGCTTAGAGGTAGGGGGCGGCTCAAGCTTCTACAATGAGCAGTTCTTC.

CDR3 loop: CASSRMEQNIQYF. CDR3 nucleotide sequence: TGTGCCAGCAGCCGGATGGAGCAAAACATTCAGTACTTC. The chain is built from TRBV27 and TRBJ2-4; D gene uncertain. The CDR3 sequence is 13 residues long. CDR1 and CDR2 from the germline V gene are MNHEY and SMNVEV (reference sequence). V was trimmed by 6 bases and J by 5 bases, leaving 11 bases between them.

This chain links TRBV6-5 with TRBJ1-4; 12 bases match TRBD1. After removal of 5 bases from V and 8 bases from J, the junction contained 3 bases not matched to a gene. This CDR3 has 14 amino acids. CDR1 is MNHEY and CDR2 is SVGAGI in the germline V gene. The CDR3 nucleotides are TGTGCCAGCAGTCGGGACAGGGGGCAGGAAAAACTGTTTTTT. Its protein is CASSRDRGQEKLFF.

The chain employs TRBV5-8 and TRBJ2-1; D is unclear. CDR3 length equals 15 residues. Germline loops: CDR1 SGHTS, CDR2 YDEGEE. With 0 bases removed from V and 0 bases from J, the gap between germline ends came to 7 bases. The CDR3 sequence is CASSLGASSYNEQFF. For the CDR3, the DNA is TGTGCCAGCAGCTTGGGGGCTTCCTCCTACAATGAGCAGTTCTTC.

The chain uses TRBV29-1 and TRBJ2-3; 10 nucleotides agree with TRBD2. Germline values: CDR1 SQVTM, CDR2 ANQGSEA. Trimming cost V 4 bases and J 2 bases; bases outside gene matches: 9. The CDR3 has 16 amino acids. The CDR3 loop is CSVAGASGSNTDTQYF. CDR3 DNA: TGCAGCGTTGCCGGGGCTAGCGGGAGTAACACAGATACGCAGTATTTT.